This T cell receptor (beta chain) was documented in a study of CD4 T cell repertoires in COVID-19. Study background: After less than twelve days of IL-2 expansion, CFSE-low cells were relabeled and restimulated with other coronavirus spikes.

The V segment lost 3 bases and the J segment 6 bases; nucleotides outside the gene matches: 9. The CDR3 runs 16 residues. Germline lookup yields CDR1 KGHSH and CDR2 LQKENI. Whole-study results and caveats: SARS-CoV and/or HKU1 spike cultures shared between about 6.5 and 25% of SARS-CoV-2 clonotypes. Two or all three memory subsets shared several highly expanded SARS-CoV-2-reactive clonotypes.

Clones were read by immunoSEQ multiplex PCR, and TCRdb kept only the in-frame ones, dropping some. Here the sample spans tens of thousands of clones, about nine tenths being singletons. These memory T cells were uncultured and sequenced directly after ex vivo isolation. For this clone: Antigen specificity is unknown.

The chain links TRBV18 to TRBJ2-1, with 9 bases matching TRBD2. The TCR sequence derives from a human donor who had COVID-19. The specimen was central memory CD4+ T cells from blood, collected before the COVID-19 pandemic. The CDR3 coding sequence is TGTGCCAGCTCACCCCCGGGACTAGCCTCTACCAATGAGCAGTTCTTC. Translated, it gives CASSPPGLASTNEQFF.